The entry below gives a single T cell receptor (beta chain) sequence along with its context. What it binds is unknown. The table came from immunoSEQ multiplex PCR; TCRdb's copy has only in-frame clones and leaves some out. Here the sample spans more than 60,000 clones, approximately 90% being singletons. The germline V gene has CDR1 SGHTA and CDR2 FQGNSA. The CDR3 is made up of 13 amino acids. Trimming took 1 base from V and 8 from J, leaving 9 bases between them. This sample was taken from a study of OX40 agonist ivuxolimab in advanced cancers. Study observations and caveats: CD4+ and CD8+ blood T cells expanded clonally by week 6 at 0.1 to 3.0 mg/kg. Those patients achieving a partial response at 0.1-3.0 mg/kg showed among the lowest clonal expansion.

The chain joins TRBV7-2 to TRBJ2-1; tentatively, D is TRBD1 or TRBD2 (6 bases each). Specimen: CD4+ or CD8+ T cells sorted from blood, collected in a trial of the OX40 agonist ivuxolimab. This sequence originates from an adult with an advanced solid tumor such as melanoma, head and neck, liver or kidney cancer. CDR3 coding DNA: TGTGCCAGCAGCTTAGGGAGGGGGGATGAGCAGTTCTTC. It yields the protein CASSLGRGDEQFF.